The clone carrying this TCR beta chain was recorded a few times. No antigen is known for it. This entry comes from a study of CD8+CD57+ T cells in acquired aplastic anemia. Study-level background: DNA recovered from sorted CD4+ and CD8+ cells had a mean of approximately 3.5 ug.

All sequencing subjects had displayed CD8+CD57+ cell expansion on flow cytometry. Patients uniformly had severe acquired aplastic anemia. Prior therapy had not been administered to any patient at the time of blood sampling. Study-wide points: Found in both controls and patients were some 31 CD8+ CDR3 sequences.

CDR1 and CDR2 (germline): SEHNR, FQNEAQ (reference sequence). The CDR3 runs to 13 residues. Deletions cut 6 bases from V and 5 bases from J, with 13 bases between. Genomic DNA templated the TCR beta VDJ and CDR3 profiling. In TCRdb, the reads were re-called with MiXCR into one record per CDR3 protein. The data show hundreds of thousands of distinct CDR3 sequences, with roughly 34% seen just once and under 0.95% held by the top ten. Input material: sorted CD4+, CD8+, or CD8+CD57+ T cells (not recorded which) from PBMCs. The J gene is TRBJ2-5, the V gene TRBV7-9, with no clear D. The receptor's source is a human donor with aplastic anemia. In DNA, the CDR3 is TGTGCCAGCAGTCCAGGCCTCCGCGAGACCCAGTACTTC. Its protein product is CASSPGLRETQYF.